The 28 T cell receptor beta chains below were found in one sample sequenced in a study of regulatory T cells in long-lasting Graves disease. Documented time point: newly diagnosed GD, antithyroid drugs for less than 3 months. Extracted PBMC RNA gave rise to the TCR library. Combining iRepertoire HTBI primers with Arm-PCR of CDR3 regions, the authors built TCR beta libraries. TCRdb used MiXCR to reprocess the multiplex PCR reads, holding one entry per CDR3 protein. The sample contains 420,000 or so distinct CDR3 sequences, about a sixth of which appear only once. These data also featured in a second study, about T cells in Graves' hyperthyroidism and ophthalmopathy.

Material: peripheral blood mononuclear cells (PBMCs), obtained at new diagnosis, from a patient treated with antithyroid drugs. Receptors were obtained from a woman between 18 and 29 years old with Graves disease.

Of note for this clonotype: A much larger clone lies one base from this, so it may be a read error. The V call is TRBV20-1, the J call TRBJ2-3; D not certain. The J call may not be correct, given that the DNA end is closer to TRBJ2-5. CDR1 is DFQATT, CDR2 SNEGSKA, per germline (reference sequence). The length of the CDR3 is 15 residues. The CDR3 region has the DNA TGCAGTGCTAGACCCTTTTTCGGCAGCGAAGACACCCAGTACTTC. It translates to CSARPFFGSEDTQYF.

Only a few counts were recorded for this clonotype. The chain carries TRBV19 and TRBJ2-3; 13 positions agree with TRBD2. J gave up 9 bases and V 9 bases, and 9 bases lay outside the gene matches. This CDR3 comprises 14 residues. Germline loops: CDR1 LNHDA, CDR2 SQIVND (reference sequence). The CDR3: CASTGLAGVGTQYF. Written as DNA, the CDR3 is TGTGCCAGCACCGGACTAGCGGGAGTCGGGACGCAGTATTTT.

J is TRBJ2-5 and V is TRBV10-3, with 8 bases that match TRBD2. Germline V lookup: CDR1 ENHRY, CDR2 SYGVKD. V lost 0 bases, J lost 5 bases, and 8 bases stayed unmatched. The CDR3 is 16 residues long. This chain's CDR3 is CAISESSAGVSETQYF. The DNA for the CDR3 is TGTGCCATCAGTGAGTCGTCAGCGGGAGTGAGCGAGACCCAGTACTTC.

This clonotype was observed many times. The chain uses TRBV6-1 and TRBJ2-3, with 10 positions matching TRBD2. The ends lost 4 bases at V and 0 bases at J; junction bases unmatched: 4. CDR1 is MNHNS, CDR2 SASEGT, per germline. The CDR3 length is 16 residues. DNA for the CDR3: TGTGCCAGCAGTGCCCTAGCGGGAGCTAGCACAGATACGCAGTATTTT. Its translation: CASSALAGASTDTQYF.

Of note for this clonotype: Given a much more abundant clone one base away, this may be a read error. The CDR3 DNA sequence: TGTGCCAGCTGTCAGCGGGAGGGGCGGGATGAGCAGTTCTTC. Its protein is CASCQREGRDEQFF. The chain has TRBV12-3 or TRBV12-4 and TRBJ2-1; TRBD2 agrees at 10 bases. The CDR3 length is 14 residues. Unmatched junction bases numbered 9, after V lost 8 bases and J lost 8 bases.

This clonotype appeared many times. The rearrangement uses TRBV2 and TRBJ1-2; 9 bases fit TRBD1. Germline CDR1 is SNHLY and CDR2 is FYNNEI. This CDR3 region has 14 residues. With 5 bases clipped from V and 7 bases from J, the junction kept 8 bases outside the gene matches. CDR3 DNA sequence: TGTGCCAGCAGTTCAAGTACAGGGGGCAGTGGCTACACCTTC. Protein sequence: CASSSSTGGSGYTF. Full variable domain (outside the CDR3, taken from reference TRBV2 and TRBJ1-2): EPEVTQTPSHQVTQMGQEVILRCVPISNHLYFYWYRQILGQKVEFLVSFYNNEISEKSEIFDDQFSVERPDGSNFTLKIRSTKLEDSAMYFCASSSSTGGSGYTFGSGTRLTVV.

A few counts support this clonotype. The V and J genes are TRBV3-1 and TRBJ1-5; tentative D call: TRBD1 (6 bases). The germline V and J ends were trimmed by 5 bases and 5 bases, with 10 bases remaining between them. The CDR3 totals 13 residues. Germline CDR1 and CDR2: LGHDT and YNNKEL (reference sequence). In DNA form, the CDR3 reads TGTGCCAGCAGCGCCAGGGGTGATCAGCCCCAGCATTTT. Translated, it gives CASSARGDQPQHF.

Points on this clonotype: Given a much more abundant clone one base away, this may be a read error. This CDR3 reads CASSWADGVYEQYF. The CDR3, as DNA: TGTGCCAGCAGTTGGGCGGACGGAGTCTACGAGCAGTACTTC. This chain joins TRBV12-3 or TRBV12-4 and TRBJ2-7; D gene unclear. V gave up 4 bases and J gave up 3 bases, with 13 bases separating them. CDR3 size: 14 residues.

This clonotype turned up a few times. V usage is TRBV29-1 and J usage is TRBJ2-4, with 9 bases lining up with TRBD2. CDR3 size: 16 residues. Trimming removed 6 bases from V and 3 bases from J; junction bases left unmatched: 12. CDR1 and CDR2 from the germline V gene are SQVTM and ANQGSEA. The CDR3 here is CSVDLLAGEGKNIQYF. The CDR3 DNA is TGCAGCGTCGATCTCTTAGCGGGAGAGGGCAAAAACATTCAGTACTTC.

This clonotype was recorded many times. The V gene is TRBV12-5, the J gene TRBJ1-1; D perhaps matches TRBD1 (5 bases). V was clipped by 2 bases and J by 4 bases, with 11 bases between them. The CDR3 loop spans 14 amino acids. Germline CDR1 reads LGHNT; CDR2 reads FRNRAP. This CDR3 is CASGLTAGTTEAFF. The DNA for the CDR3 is TGTGCTAGTGGTTTGACGGCAGGGACCACTGAAGCTTTCTTT.

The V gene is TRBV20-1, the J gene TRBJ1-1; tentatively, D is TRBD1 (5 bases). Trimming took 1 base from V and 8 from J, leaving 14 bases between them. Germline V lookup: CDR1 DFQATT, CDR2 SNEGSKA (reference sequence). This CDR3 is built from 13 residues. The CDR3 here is CSARGGTVSEAFF. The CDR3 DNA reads TGCAGTGCTAGAGGCGGGACGGTCTCGGAAGCTTTCTTT.

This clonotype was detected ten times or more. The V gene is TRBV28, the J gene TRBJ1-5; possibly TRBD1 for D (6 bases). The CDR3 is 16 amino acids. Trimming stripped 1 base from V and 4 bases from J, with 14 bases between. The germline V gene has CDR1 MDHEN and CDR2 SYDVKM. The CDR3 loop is CASSLYGGGTNQPQHF. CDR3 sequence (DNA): TGTGCCAGCAGTTTATATGGAGGGGGGACGAATCAGCCCCAGCATTTT.

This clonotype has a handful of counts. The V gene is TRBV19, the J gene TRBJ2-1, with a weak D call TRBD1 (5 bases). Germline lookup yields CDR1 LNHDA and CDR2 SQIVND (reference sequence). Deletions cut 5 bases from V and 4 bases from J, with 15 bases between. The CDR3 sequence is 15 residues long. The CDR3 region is CASSSVPSGYNEQFF. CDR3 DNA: TGTGCCAGTAGTTCCGTCCCGTCAGGGTACAATGAGCAGTTCTTC.

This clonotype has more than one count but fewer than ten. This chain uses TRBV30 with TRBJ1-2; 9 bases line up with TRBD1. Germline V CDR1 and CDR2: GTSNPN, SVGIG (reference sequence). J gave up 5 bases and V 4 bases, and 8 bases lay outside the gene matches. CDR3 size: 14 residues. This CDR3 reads CAWTPRGTGYGYTF. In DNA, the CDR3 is TGTGCCTGGACCCCGCGGGGGACAGGGTATGGCTACACCTTC.

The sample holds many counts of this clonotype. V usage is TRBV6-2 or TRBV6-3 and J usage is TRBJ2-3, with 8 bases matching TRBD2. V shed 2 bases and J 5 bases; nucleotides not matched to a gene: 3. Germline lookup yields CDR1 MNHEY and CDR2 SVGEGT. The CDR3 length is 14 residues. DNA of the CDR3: TGTGCCAGCAGTTACACAACTAGCGGAGATACGCAGTATTTT. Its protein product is CASSYTTSGDTQYF.

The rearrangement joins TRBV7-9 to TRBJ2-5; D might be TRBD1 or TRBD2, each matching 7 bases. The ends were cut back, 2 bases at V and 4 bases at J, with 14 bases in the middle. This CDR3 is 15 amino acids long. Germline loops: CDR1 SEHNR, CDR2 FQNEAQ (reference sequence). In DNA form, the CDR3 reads TGTGCCAGCAGCTTATACCAGGGGGGGGGAGAGACCCAGTACTTC. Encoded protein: CASSLYQGGGETQYF. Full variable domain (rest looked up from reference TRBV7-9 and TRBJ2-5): DTGVSQNPRHKITKRGQNVTFRCDPISEHNRLYWYRQTLGQGPEFLTYFQNEAQLEKSRLLSDRFSAERPKGSFSTLEIQRTEQGDSAMYLCASSLYQGGGETQYFGPGTRLLVL.

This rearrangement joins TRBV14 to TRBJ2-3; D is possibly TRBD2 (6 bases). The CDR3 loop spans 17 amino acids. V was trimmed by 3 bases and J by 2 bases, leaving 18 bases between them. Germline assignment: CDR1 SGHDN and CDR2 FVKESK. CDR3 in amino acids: CASSHLPWGRNTDTQYF. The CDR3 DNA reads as TGTGCCAGCAGCCACCTTCCTTGGGGGAGGAACACAGATACGCAGTATTTT.

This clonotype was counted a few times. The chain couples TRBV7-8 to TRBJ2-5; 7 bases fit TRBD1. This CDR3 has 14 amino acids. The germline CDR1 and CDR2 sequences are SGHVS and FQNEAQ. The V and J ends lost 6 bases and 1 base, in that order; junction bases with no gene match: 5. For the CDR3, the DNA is TGTGCCAGCAGGCAAGGGACAGCCCAAGAGACCCAGTACTTC. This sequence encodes CASRQGTAQETQYF.

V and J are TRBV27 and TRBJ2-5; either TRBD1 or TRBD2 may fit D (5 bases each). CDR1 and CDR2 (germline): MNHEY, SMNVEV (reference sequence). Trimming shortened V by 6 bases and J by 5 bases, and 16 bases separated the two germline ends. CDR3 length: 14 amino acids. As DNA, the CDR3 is TGTGCCAGCAGCTTAGAGGGGAACTTGGAGACCCAGTACTTC. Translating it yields CASSLEGNLETQYF.

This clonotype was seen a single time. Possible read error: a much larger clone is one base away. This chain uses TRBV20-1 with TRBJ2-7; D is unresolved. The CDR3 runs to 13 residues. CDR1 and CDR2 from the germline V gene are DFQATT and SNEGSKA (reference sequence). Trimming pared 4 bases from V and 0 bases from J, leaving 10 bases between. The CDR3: CSAKTRSSYEQYF. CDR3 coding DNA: TGCAGTGCTAAGACAAGGAGCTCCTACGAGCAGTACTTC.

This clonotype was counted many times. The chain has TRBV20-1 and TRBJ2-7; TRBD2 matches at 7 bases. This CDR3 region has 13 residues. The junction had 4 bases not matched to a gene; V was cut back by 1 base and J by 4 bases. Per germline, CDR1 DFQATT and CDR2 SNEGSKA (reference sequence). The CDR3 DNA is TGCAGTGCTAGAGGTGGGGGAGGGTACGAGCAGTACTTC. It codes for CSARGGGGYEQYF.

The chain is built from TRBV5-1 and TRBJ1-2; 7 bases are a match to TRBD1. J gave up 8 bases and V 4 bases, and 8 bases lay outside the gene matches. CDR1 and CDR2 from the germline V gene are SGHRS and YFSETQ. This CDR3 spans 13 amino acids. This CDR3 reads CASSTEGARGYTF. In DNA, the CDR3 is TGCGCCAGCAGCACAGAGGGGGCGCGGGGCTACACCTTC.

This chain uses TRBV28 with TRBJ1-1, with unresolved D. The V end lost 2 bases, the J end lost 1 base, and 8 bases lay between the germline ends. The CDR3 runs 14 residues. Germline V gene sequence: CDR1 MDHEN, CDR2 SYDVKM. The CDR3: CASSLRLGNTEAFF. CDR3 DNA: TGTGCCAGCAGTTTAAGGTTAGGGAACACTGAAGCTTTCTTT.

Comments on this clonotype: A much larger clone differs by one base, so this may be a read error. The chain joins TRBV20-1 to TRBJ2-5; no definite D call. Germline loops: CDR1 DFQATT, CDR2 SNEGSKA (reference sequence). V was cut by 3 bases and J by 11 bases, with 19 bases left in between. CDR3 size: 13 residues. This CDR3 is CSASGVVLDEQYF. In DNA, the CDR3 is TGCAGTGCTAGTGGGGTAGTTTTGGATGAGCAGTACTTC.

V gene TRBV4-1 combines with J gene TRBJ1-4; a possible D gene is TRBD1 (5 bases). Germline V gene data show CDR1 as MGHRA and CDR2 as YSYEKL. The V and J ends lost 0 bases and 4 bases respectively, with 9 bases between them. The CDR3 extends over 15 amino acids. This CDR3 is CASSQEGRINEKLFF. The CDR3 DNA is TGCGCCAGCAGCCAAGAGGGGCGTATTAATGAAAAACTGTTTTTT.

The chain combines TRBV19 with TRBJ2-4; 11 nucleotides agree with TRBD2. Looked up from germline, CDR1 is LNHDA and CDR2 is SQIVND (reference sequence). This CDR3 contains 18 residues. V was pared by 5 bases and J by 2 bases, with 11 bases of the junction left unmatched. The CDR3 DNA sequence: TGTGCCAGTAGTCCCAGGTCCGCTAGCGGGAGGACCAAAAACATTCAGTACTTC. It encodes CASSPRSASGRTKNIQYF.

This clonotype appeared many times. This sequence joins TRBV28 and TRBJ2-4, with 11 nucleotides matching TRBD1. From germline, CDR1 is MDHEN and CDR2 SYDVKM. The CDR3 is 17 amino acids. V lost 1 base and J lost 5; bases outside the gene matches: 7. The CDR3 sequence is CASSLLRLDRGQNIQYF. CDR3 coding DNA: TGTGCCAGCAGTTTATTGCGACTGGACAGGGGGCAAAACATTCAGTACTTC.

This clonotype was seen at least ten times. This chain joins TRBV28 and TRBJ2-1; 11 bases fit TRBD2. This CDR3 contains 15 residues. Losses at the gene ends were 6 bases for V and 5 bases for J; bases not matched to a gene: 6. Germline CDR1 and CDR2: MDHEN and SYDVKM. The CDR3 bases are TGTGCCAGCAGAGAACCGGGACTAGCGGACAATGAGCAGTTCTTC. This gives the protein CASREPGLADNEQFF.